The 22 T cell receptor beta chains presented below share a single source sample, sequenced in a study of T cells in localized non-small cell lung cancer. Some clones are missing from TCRdb's copy, which holds only in-frame ones; the method was immunoSEQ multiplex PCR. There are around 50,000 clones in the sample; just over 85% occur only once, and 5.2% lies in the top ten. The sample in question was peripheral blood, obtained before any cancer treatment. The receptors stem from a woman aged 35-70 years with stage I lung adenocarcinoma.

CDR3 in amino acids: CAWELGGAKNIQYF. CDR3 nucleotide sequence: TGTGCCTGGGAATTAGGCGGAGCCAAAAACATTCAGTACTTC. J is TRBJ2-4 and V is TRBV30; D ambiguous. CDR1 and CDR2 from the germline V gene are GTSNPN and SVGIG (reference sequence). V lost 5 bases and J 0 bases, leaving 11 bases between the germline ends. The CDR3 loop spans 14 amino acids.

The chain combines TRBV11-2 with TRBJ2-7; TRBD1 aligns across 9 bases. The CDR3 runs to 14 residues. In germline, CDR1 is SGHAT, CDR2 FQNNGV. Trimming at V came to 5 bases and at J to 5 bases, leaving 7 bases not matched to a gene. CDR3 bases: TGTGCCAGCAGCCTGGACAGGGGAGGCGACGAGCAGTACTTC. Residues: CASSLDRGGDEQYF.

The chain links TRBV7-2 to TRBJ1-4; 10 bases align to TRBD1. The CDR3 covers 19 residues. CDR1 SGHTA and CDR2 FQGNSA come from the germline V gene. V shed 0 bases and J 10 bases; nucleotides not matched to a gene: 17. The CDR3 spells CASSLAGQGVVGDGGKLFF. In DNA, the CDR3 is TGTGCCAGCAGCTTAGCCGGACAGGGGGTGGTGGGTGATGGAGGAAAACTGTTTTTT.

This clone was seen a few times. The chain uses TRBV4-3 and TRBJ2-1; the match to TRBD2 covers 14 bases. The ends lost 3 bases at V and 10 bases at J; junction bases unmatched: 2. This CDR3 has 14 residues. Germline V gene sequence: CDR1 LGHNA, CDR2 YSLEER. In DNA form, the CDR3 reads TGCGCCAGCAGCCAGGGACTAGCGGGGGAGGAGCAGTTCTTC. Its translation is CASSQGLAGEEQFF.

The chain recombines TRBV30 with TRBJ1-1, with D tentatively TRBD1 (5 bases). V lost 2 bases to trimming and J lost 2 bases, with 18 bases between them. The CDR3 has 16 residues. Per germline, CDR1 GTSNPN and CDR2 SVGIG (reference sequence). The CDR3 spells CAWSSIPGPINTEAFF. The CDR3 DNA is TGTGCCTGGAGTTCAATACCGGGACCTATTAACACTGAAGCTTTCTTT.

This clone was picked up one time. The chain couples TRBV29-1 to TRBJ2-3, with 8 bases matching TRBD1. Trimming took 2 bases from V and 0 from J; bases not matched to a gene: 4. Germline CDR1 SQVTM, CDR2 ANQGSEA. The CDR3 totals 15 residues. CDR3 protein: CSVERTGLSTDTQYF. The CDR3 nucleotides are TGCAGCGTTGAAAGGACAGGGCTGAGCACAGATACGCAGTATTTT.

This chain connects TRBV19 to TRBJ1-3; 8 positions agree with TRBD1. CDR3 size: 15 residues. Unmatched junction bases numbered 7, after V lost 9 bases and J lost 0 bases. Germline-derived CDR1 and CDR2 are LNHDA and SQIVND (reference sequence). The CDR3 DNA follows: TGTGCCAGCCGCGACAGGGGCCTCTCTGGAAACACCATATATTTT. Translated: CASRDRGLSGNTIYF.

This clone was counted once. The V and J genes are TRBV10-2 and TRBJ2-1; TRBD2 matches at 11 bases. CDR1 is WSHSY and CDR2 is SAAADI in the germline V gene. This CDR3 contains 14 residues. The V gene end was trimmed by 8 bases and the J gene end by 2 bases; junction bases not matched to a gene: 2. The DNA of the CDR3 is TGCGCCAGCTGTAGCGGGGGGGCCTACAATGAGCAGTTCTTC. Translating it yields CASCSGGAYNEQFF.

The chain is built from TRBV5-5 and TRBJ1-1; no reliable D call. This CDR3 region has 12 residues. V lost 0 bases, J lost 7 bases, and 7 bases lay in between. Germline V gene sequence: CDR1 SGHKS, CDR2 YYEKEE (reference sequence). CDR3 sequence (DNA): TGTGCCAGCAGCTTGGGACAATATGAAGCTTTCTTT. It specifies CASSLGQYEAFF.

Worth noting for this clone: Other DNA sequences in this sample translate to the same CDR3. This rearrangement joins TRBV5-1 to TRBJ1-3; the D is unclear. Trimming removed 0 bases from V and 0 bases from J, with 4 bases in between. The CDR3 spans 14 residues. Germline V CDR1 and CDR2: SGHRS, YFSETQ. CDR3 sequence reads: CASSLDSSGNTIYF. CDR3 sequence (DNA): TGCGCCAGCAGCTTGGACAGCTCTGGAAACACCATATATTTT.

The chain uses TRBV5-8 and TRBJ2-1; TRBD2 agrees at 13 bases. Germline values: CDR1 SGHTS, CDR2 YDEGEE. The V and J ends lost 4 bases and 5 bases, in that order; junction bases with no gene match: 3. The CDR3 sequence is 15 residues long. CDR3 DNA sequence: TGTGCCAGCAGCCTCGGGACTAGCGGGGACAATGAGCAGTTCTTC. This codes for CASSLGTSGDNEQFF.

This rearrangement joins TRBV9 to TRBJ2-7; no firm D call. V lost 2 bases and J 6 bases, leaving 12 bases between the germline ends. The CDR3 extends over 13 amino acids. CDR1 is SGDLS and CDR2 is YYNGEE in the germline V gene. The CDR3 sequence: CASSVDLIGEQYF. The CDR3 nucleotides read TGTGCCAGCAGCGTGGATCTGATCGGCGAGCAGTACTTC.

The chain is built from TRBV19 and TRBJ2-6; D is undetermined. The germline CDR1 and CDR2 sequences are LNHDA and SQIVND (reference sequence). V dropped 2 bases and J dropped 1 base, with 9 bases sitting between them. This CDR3 has 16 amino acids. The CDR3 DNA follows: TGTGCCAGTAGTATAAGTCTAAGGTCTGGGGCCAACGTCCTGACTTTC. Translated: CASSISLRSGANVLTF.

This CDR3 is CAWSPGGGRSDTQYF. The CDR3 nucleotides are TGTGCCTGGAGTCCTGGAGGGGGAAGGTCAGATACGCAGTATTTT. This chain uses TRBV30 with TRBJ2-3; TRBD1 or TRBD2 may be the D gene (6 bases each). V dropped 2 bases and J dropped 4 bases, with 16 bases sitting between them. Germline assignment: CDR1 GTSNPN and CDR2 SVGIG (reference sequence). This CDR3 has 15 amino acids.

The rearrangement uses TRBV6-1 and TRBJ2-3; no clear D gene. Trimming shortened V by 4 bases and J by 4 bases, and 6 bases separated the two germline ends. This CDR3 region has 12 residues. The V gene's germline CDR1 is MNHNS and CDR2 SASEGT. The CDR3 DNA reads as TGTGCCAGCAGTGGTCGTTCAGATACGCAGTATTTT. It translates to CASSGRSDTQYF.

The V and J genes are TRBV13 and TRBJ2-3; 11 bases align to TRBD2. Germline CDR1 reads PRHDT; CDR2 reads FYEKMQ (reference sequence). The trim removed 5 bases at V and 2 bases at J, leaving 6 bases unmatched. This CDR3 spans 16 amino acids. CDR3 residues: CASSPNSGGVTDTQYF. The CDR3 DNA sequence: TGTGCCAGCAGCCCAAATAGCGGGGGGGTCACAGATACGCAGTATTTT.

The chain carries TRBV6-6 and TRBJ1-2; D gene ambiguous. The CDR3 runs to 13 residues. Trimming took off 4 bases at V and 7 bases at J, with 13 bases between the two ends. Germline lookup yields CDR1 MNHNY and CDR2 SVGAGI (reference sequence). The CDR3 loop is CASSSGRTLGYTF. CDR3 nucleotide sequence: TGTGCCAGCAGTTCCGGACGGACTCTTGGCTACACCTTC.

This clone was counted between two and nine times. This chain connects TRBV5-1 to TRBJ1-4; TRBD1 aligns across 7 bases. V gave up 2 bases and J gave up 0 bases; unmatched junction bases: 4. Germline CDR1 and CDR2: SGHRS and YFSETQ. CDR3 length: 16 amino acids. The CDR3: CASSLDRVATNEKLFF. CDR3 nucleotide sequence: TGCGCCAGCAGCTTAGACAGGGTTGCAACTAATGAAAAACTGTTTTTT.

The gene calls are TRBV7-8 and TRBJ2-3; D could derive from TRBD1 or TRBD2 (5 bases each). The V gene lost 5 bases and the J gene lost 1 base, with 10 bases spanning the gap. Germline CDR1 is SGHVS and CDR2 is FQNEAQ. CDR3 length: 14 residues. The CDR3 DNA sequence: TGTGCCAGCAGCCCAGGGACCGGCACAGATACGCAGTATTTT. Translating gives CASSPGTGTDTQYF.

V is TRBV7-2 and J is TRBJ2-5, with TRBD1 as a possible D gene (5 bases). The CDR3 has 14 amino acids. Germline V gene lookup returns CDR1 SGHTA and CDR2 FQGNSA. V gave up 5 bases and J gave up 1 base, with 11 bases separating them. Written as DNA, the CDR3 is TGTGCCAGCAGCCCCCGACAGCTCCAAGAGACCCAGTACTTC. This sequence encodes CASSPRQLQETQYF. The whole variable domain, remainder taken from reference TRBV7-2 and TRBJ2-5, is GAGVSQSPSNKVTEKGKDVELRCDPISGHTALYWYRQSLGQGLEFLIYFQGNSAPDKSGLPSDRFSAERTGGSVSTLTIQRTQQEDSAVYLCASSPRQLQETQYFGPGTRLLVL.

The chain joins TRBV9 to TRBJ2-1; maybe TRBD1 (5 bases). Germline CDR1 and CDR2: SGDLS and YYNGEE. This CDR3 contains 11 residues. V was trimmed by 4 bases and J by 8 bases, leaving 7 bases between them. The CDR3 DNA sequence: TGTGCCAGCAGCCTAGGGGATGAGCAGTTCTTC. This encodes CASSLGDEQFF.

This clone was seen once. V gene TRBV19 combines with J gene TRBJ2-1, with a weak D call TRBD2 (7 bases). Trimming took 10 bases from V and 7 from J, leaving 23 bases between them. Per the germline V gene, CDR1 is LNHDA and CDR2 is SQIVND (reference sequence). The CDR3 has 15 residues. The CDR3 bases are TGTGCCAATAGACGAGAGGGGGGGGCCACTAATGAGCAGTTCTTC. Translation: CANRREGGATNEQFF.